These 20 T cell receptor beta chains originate from one sample sequenced in a study of T cells in Graves' hyperthyroidism and ophthalmopathy. Amplified regions were TCR beta CDR3 sequences from RNA transcripts. When the TCR CDR3 underwent first-round RT-PCR, the HTBI primer set was used. TCRdb independently ran MiXCR on the multiplex PCR reads; one entry per CDR3 protein. The sample has under 750,000 distinct CDR3 sequences, 15% to 20% seen once. Sequences were obtained from blood. The receptors originated from a woman in her forties or fifties with Graves' hyperthyroidism that later progressed to Graves' ophthalmopathy.

This clonotype was seen just once. A much larger clone sits a single nucleotide away, making a read error possible. J is TRBJ2-7 and V is TRBV18; D gene uncertain. CDR3 length: 14 residues. Per germline, CDR1 KGHSH and CDR2 LQKENI. CDR3 region: CAGSPSTKPDQQYF. The DNA of the CDR3 is TGTGCCGGCTCACCAAGCACCAAACCAGACCAGCAGTACTTC.

This chain uses TRBV7-8 with TRBJ1-6, with D unresolved. The CDR3 is 15 amino acids. Germline CDR1 and CDR2: SGHVS and FQNEAQ. V was trimmed by 2 bases and J by 7 bases, leaving 12 bases between them. The CDR3 here is CASSLPDSGNSPLHF. Here the CDR3 DNA reads TGTGCCAGCAGCTTACCAGACTCGGGGAATTCACCCCTCCACTTT.

This clonotype was observed a few times. This chain joins TRBV6-5 and TRBJ1-3; no clear D. This CDR3 spans 14 amino acids. Looked up from germline, CDR1 is MNHEY and CDR2 is SVGAGI. V was shortened by 2 bases and J by 2 bases, with 7 bases between the two germline ends. The CDR3 reads CASSYGGTGNTIYF. CDR3 in DNA: TGTGCCAGCAGTTACGGCGGGACTGGAAACACCATATATTTT.

This clonotype was picked up a small number of times. V is TRBV5-1 and J is TRBJ1-6, with unresolved D. This CDR3 is built from 13 residues. Germline V gives CDR1 SGHRS, CDR2 YFSETQ. The V end lost 3 bases, the J end lost 5 bases, and 6 bases lay between the germline ends. CDR3: CASSSDNNSPLHF. In nucleotides, the CDR3 is TGCGCCAGCAGCTCGGATAATAATTCACCCCTCCACTTT.

This clonotype was seen only once. This chain uses TRBV5-1 with TRBJ2-6, with a weak D call TRBD1 (5 bases). Looked up from germline, CDR1 is SGHRS and CDR2 is YFSETQ. The germline V and J ends were trimmed by 0 bases and 9 bases, with 7 bases remaining between them. The CDR3 sequence is 13 residues long. CDR3 DNA: TGCGCCAGCAGCTTGGGACAGAACAACGTCCTGACTTTC. Its protein product is CASSLGQNNVLTF.

There are many counts of this clonotype. This chain uses TRBV3-1 with TRBJ2-2; 10 bases match TRBD1. Trimming took 2 bases from V and 6 from J; bases not matched to a gene: 6. The germline CDR1 and CDR2 sequences are LGHDT and YNNKEL (reference sequence). This CDR3 is 16 amino acids long. CDR3: CASSQMVTGGSGELFF. In DNA form, the CDR3 reads TGTGCCAGCAGCCAAATGGTGACAGGGGGCTCCGGGGAGCTGTTTTTT.

V and J are TRBV9 and TRBJ1-2, with D perhaps matching TRBD1 (6 bases). CDR1 and CDR2 (germline): SGDLS, YYNGEE. This CDR3 spans 16 amino acids. V dropped 4 bases and J dropped 1 base, with 17 bases sitting between them. The CDR3 spells CASSSNREGRNYGYTF. CDR3 nucleotides: TGTGCCAGCAGCTCTAACAGGGAAGGTCGTAACTATGGCTACACCTTC. Variable domain in full (rest from reference TRBV9 and TRBJ1-2): DSGVTQTPKHLITATGQRVTLRCSPRSGDLSVYWYQQSLDQGLQFLIQYYNGEERAKGNILERFSAQQFPDLHSELNLSSLELGDSALYFCASSSNREGRNYGYTFGSGTRLTVV.

The V gene is TRBV12-3 or TRBV12-4, the J gene TRBJ2-7; 11 bases fit TRBD1. The V gene end was trimmed by 6 bases and the J gene end by 7 bases; junction bases not matched to a gene: 11. The length of the CDR3 is 15 residues. CDR3 in amino acids: CASRKRTGGAEEQYF. DNA for the CDR3: TGTGCCAGCAGGAAGAGGACAGGGGGCGCGGAGGAGCAGTACTTC.

There are many counts of this clonotype. This chain uses TRBV9 with TRBJ1-6; tentative D call: TRBD1 (5 bases). CDR3 size: 15 residues. V lost 1 base, J lost 7 bases, and 12 bases lay in between. The germline CDR1 and CDR2 sequences are SGDLS and YYNGEE. CDR3 nucleotides: TGTGCCAGCAGCGTAAGGGGAGCAGGAAATTCACCCCTCCACTTT. Translated, it gives CASSVRGAGNSPLHF.

Worth noting for this clonotype: An end of the junction differs from the germline gene, which may be a read error. The genes are TRBV6-1 and TRBJ1-5; D remains unclear. Per the germline V gene, CDR1 is MNHNS and CDR2 is SASEGT. The CDR3 runs 13 residues. The DNA of the CDR3 is TGTGCCATCAGTGAGTCGGAGAGTTCTGTGGGCTATTTT. Amino acid sequence: CAISESESSVGYF.

This clonotype was counted only a few times. The chain combines TRBV29-1 with TRBJ2-5; possibly TRBD2 for D (6 bases). Germline V gives CDR1 SQVTM, CDR2 ANQGSEA. This CDR3 has 15 amino acids. V was cut by 4 bases and J by 2 bases, with 17 bases left in between. This CDR3 is CSVVARDAPQETQYF. The CDR3 DNA follows: TGCAGCGTTGTCGCGCGGGACGCCCCACAAGAGACCCAGTACTTC.

There are many counts of this clonotype. The chain is built from TRBV9 and TRBJ1-1, with a possible D match to TRBD1 (6 bases). The ends were cut back, 3 bases at V and 4 bases at J, with 16 bases in the middle. This CDR3 spans 15 amino acids. Germline V gene sequence: CDR1 SGDLS, CDR2 YYNGEE. The DNA for the CDR3 is TGTGCCAGCAGCGCCCTTGGCGGAGGGGGCACTGAAGCTTTCTTT. It specifies CASSALGGGGTEAFF.

The V gene is TRBV12-5, the J gene TRBJ2-2; 7 nucleotides align to TRBD1. This CDR3 spans 15 amino acids. V lost 2 bases and J lost 3; bases outside the gene matches: 3. CDR1 is LGHNT and CDR2 is FRNRAP in the germline V gene. CDR3 nucleotide sequence: TGTGCTAGTGGTTTGAGGCAGGGGGACACCGGGGAGCTGTTTTTT. This translates into CASGLRQGDTGELFF.

This clonotype came up a few times. The DNA for the CDR3 is TGTGCCAGTACCAATAGTGGGGACACCGGTGAAAAACTGTTTTTT. This encodes CASTNSGDTGEKLFF. The rearrangement uses TRBV19 and TRBJ1-4; TRBD1 might be the D (6 bases). Trimming left V 7 bases short and J 7 bases short, with 19 bases between. There are 15 residues in the CDR3. The germline gives CDR1 LNHDA, CDR2 SQIVND (reference sequence). The whole variable domain, remainder taken from reference TRBV19 and TRBJ1-4, is DGGITQSPKYLFRKEGQNVTLSCEQNLNHDAMYWYRQDPGQGLRLIYYSQIVNDFQKGDIAEGYSVSREKKESFPLTVTSAQKNPTAFYLCASTNSGDTGEKLFFGSGTQLSVL.

This clonotype was observed at least ten times. The chain carries TRBV5-5 and TRBJ2-5; 10 positions match TRBD2. In germline, CDR1 is SGHKS, CDR2 YYEKEE (reference sequence). Trimming removed 5 bases from V and 2 bases from J; junction bases left unmatched: 6. The CDR3 totals 15 residues. This chain's CDR3 is CASRLLAGVQETQYF. In DNA, the CDR3 is TGTGCCAGCAGATTGCTAGCGGGGGTACAAGAGACCCAGTACTTC.

The chain joins TRBV11-2 to TRBJ2-3; possible D gene TRBD2, 7 bases. CDR3 length: 17 residues. The V gene's germline CDR1 is SGHAT and CDR2 FQNNGV. Trimming removed 5 bases from V and 4 bases from J, with 22 bases in between. The CDR3, as DNA: TGTGCCAGCAGCCGTTTAGGGGGGGGGGCATCATCAGATACGCAGTATTTT. As protein: CASSRLGGGASSDTQYF.

This clonotype was seen repeatedly, ten times or more. The V call is TRBV2, the J call TRBJ1-5; the D is unclear. The CDR3 has 15 residues. V lost 1 base, J lost 2 bases, and 9 bases lay in between. Germline lookup yields CDR1 SNHLY and CDR2 FYNNEI. The CDR3 spells CASSEGRTGNQPQHF. DNA of the CDR3: TGTGCCAGCAGTGAAGGGCGGACGGGCAATCAGCCCCAGCATTTT.

This clonotype has a handful of counts. This chain uses TRBV7-3 with TRBJ2-4; D not certain. CDR1 SGHTA and CDR2 FQGTGA come from the germline V gene. The V end was cut by 5 bases, the J end by 8 bases, with 13 bases between. This CDR3 is 13 amino acids long. CDR3 in DNA: TGTGCCAGCAGCGAGAGCAGAGTGGACATTCAGTACTTC. This codes for CASSESRVDIQYF.

This chain's CDR3 is CASTEQGPTEAFF. CDR3 DNA: TGCGCCAGCACTGAACAGGGGCCCACTGAAGCTTTCTTT. The chain has TRBV10-2 and TRBJ1-1; 7 bases fit TRBD1. Germline loops: CDR1 WSHSY, CDR2 SAAADI. This CDR3 spans 13 amino acids. The trim removed 7 bases at V and 4 bases at J, leaving 6 bases unmatched.

Ten or more counts support this clonotype. The CDR3 region is CSARDGVVPQEQYF. The CDR3 DNA is TGCAGTGCTAGAGATGGGGTAGTTCCGCAAGAGCAGTACTTC. The V gene is TRBV20-1, the J gene TRBJ2-7, with no clear D. This CDR3 is 14 amino acids long. The germline gives CDR1 DFQATT, CDR2 SNEGSKA (reference sequence). V was pared by 0 bases and J by 7 bases, with 16 bases between.